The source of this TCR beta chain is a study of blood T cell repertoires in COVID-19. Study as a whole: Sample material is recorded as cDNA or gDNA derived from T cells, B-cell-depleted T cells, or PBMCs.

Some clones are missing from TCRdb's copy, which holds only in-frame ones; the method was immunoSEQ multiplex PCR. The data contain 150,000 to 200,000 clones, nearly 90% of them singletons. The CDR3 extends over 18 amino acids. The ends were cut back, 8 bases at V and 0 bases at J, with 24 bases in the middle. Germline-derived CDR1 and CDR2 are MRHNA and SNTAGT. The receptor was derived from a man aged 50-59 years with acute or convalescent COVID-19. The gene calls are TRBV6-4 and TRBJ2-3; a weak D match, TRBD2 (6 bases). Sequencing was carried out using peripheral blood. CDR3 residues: CASPPKPSAFISTDTQYF. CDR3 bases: TGTGCCAGCCCCCCTAAGCCTAGCGCGTTTATAAGCACAGATACGCAGTATTTT.